Below are 7 T cell receptor beta chains sequenced from a single sample in a study of cytomegalovirus exposure and HLA in healthy donors. Primers included in the PCR were 60 Vbeta and 13 Jbeta primers. Profiling relied on immunoSEQ multiplex PCR, and the TCRdb table lists in-frame clones only, not all of them. Of roughly 120,000 clones in the sample, 80% were seen once. Sequencing was done on a sample of PBMCs. These receptors were collected from a man in his thirties or forties in good health and CMV-seronegative.

The V gene is TRBV4-3, the J gene TRBJ2-5, with D unclear. From germline, CDR1 is LGHNA and CDR2 YSLEER. V shed 1 base and J shed 4 bases, with 13 bases lying between them. There are 15 residues in the CDR3. The DNA for the CDR3 is TGCGCCAGCAGCCAAGGCAGGCAGATAACAGAGACCCAGTACTTC. This codes for CASSQGRQITETQYF.

V and J are TRBV10-3 and TRBJ1-1; 7 nucleotides line up with TRBD1. Losses at the gene ends were 11 bases for V and 1 base for J; bases not matched to a gene: 10. The CDR3 length is 14 residues. Per germline, CDR1 ENHRY and CDR2 SYGVKD. This CDR3 reads CASSQGLSNTEAFF. CDR3 nucleotides: TGTGCCTCTTCACAGGGGCTCTCGAACACTGAAGCTTTCTTT.

V gene TRBV4-3 combines with J gene TRBJ1-2; TRBD1 matches 10 bases. The V gene's germline CDR1 is LGHNA and CDR2 YSLEER. Germline trimming cut 4 bases from V and 7 bases from J; bases unmatched to any gene: 9. The CDR3 runs 15 residues. CDR3 sequence: CASSPGDRGGSGYTF. The DNA of the CDR3 is TGCGCCAGCAGCCCAGGGGACAGGGGAGGAAGTGGCTACACCTTC.

In this sample, this clone turned up a few times. The chain couples TRBV27 to TRBJ2-1, with 9 positions matching TRBD2. The J segment lost 9 bases and the V segment lost 2 bases, leaving 5 bases of the junction unmatched. CDR3 length equals 14 residues. CDR1 is MNHEY, CDR2 SMNVEV, per germline (reference sequence). CDR3 nucleotides: TGTGCCAGCAGTTTAGGCGGGGGGGCGAGTGAGCAGTTCTTC. Residues: CASSLGGGASEQFF.

Notes on this clone: One junction end does not reproduce the germline sequence, and a read error may be involved. Other DNA sequences in the sample encode the same CDR3. J is TRBJ1-6 and V is TRBV25-1; D is unresolved. This CDR3 comprises 15 residues. The germline CDR1 and CDR2 sequences are MGHDK and SYGVNS. The CDR3 loop reads CASSVYGEYNSPLHF. CDR3 sequence (DNA): TGTGCCAGCAGTGTCTACGGGGAGTATAATTCCCCCCTCCACTTT.

V usage is TRBV6-1 and J usage is TRBJ2-1; the D gene is possibly TRBD2 (7 bases). Germline V gives CDR1 MNHNS, CDR2 SASEGT. V was clipped by 2 bases and J by 2 bases, with 13 bases between them. The CDR3 consists of 16 residues. The chain's CDR3 is CASSERGRGTYNEQFF. The DNA of the CDR3 is TGTGCCAGCAGTGAAAGGGGGAGGGGCACCTACAATGAGCAGTTCTTC.

V gene TRBV7-2 combines with J gene TRBJ2-1; 11 nucleotides align to TRBD2. With 5 bases clipped from V and 6 bases from J, the junction kept 3 bases outside the gene matches. Germline V gives CDR1 SGHTA, CDR2 FQGNSA. This CDR3 has 14 amino acids. The CDR3, as DNA: TGTGCCAGCAGCGCGGGACTAGCGGTCAATGAGCAGTTCTTC. It yields the protein CASSAGLAVNEQFF.